Presented here are 24 T cell receptor beta chains from one specimen sequenced in a study of blood T cells in healthy people across ages. It was with a sample-barcoded 5' primer and a J-beta primer mix that a second PCR of roughly 7 to 12 cycles was run. From the 5' RACE reads, TCRdb called clonotypes with MiXCR, one entry per CDR3 protein. The sample shows some 940,000 distinct CDR3 sequences, about 28% of them seen only once. These data were likewise used in another study, on T cells of mothers and their children.

Specimen: blood. The receptors originated from a woman in her thirties or forties in good health.

This clonotype showed up many times. V usage is TRBV28 and J usage is TRBJ2-7; D not certain. Germline lookup yields CDR1 MDHEN and CDR2 SYDVKM. The CDR3 runs 14 residues. Trimming shortened V by 2 bases and J by 3 bases, and 11 bases separated the two germline ends. CDR3: CASSLMGSYYEQYF. In DNA form, the CDR3 reads TGTGCCAGCAGTTTAATGGGTTCCTACTACGAGCAGTACTTC.

DNA of the CDR3: TGCAGTGCTAGAGACGGGTCGAGCACTGAAGCTTTCTTT. Translated, it gives CSARDGSSTEAFF. The chain links TRBV20-1 to TRBJ1-1; D uncertain. The CDR3 runs to 13 residues. Germline assignment: CDR1 DFQATT and CDR2 SNEGSKA (reference sequence). V lost 0 bases and J 4 bases, leaving 9 bases between the germline ends.

The V call is TRBV28, the J call TRBJ1-4; D gene unclear. Trimming took off 6 bases at V and 0 bases at J, with 8 bases between the two ends. This CDR3 is built from 14 residues. Per germline, CDR1 MDHEN and CDR2 SYDVKM. The CDR3 loop is CASSQTATNEKLFF. The CDR3, as DNA: TGTGCCAGCAGCCAGACCGCAACTAATGAAAAACTGTTTTTT.

This clonotype was picked up many times. This chain uses TRBV7-9 with TRBJ2-1; D perhaps matches TRBD1 (6 bases). The CDR3 loop spans 15 amino acids. Germline CDR1 reads SEHNR; CDR2 reads FQNEAQ (reference sequence). Between the trimmed V and J ends, which lost 4 bases and 4 bases, there was a span of 14 bases. As DNA, the CDR3 is TGTGCCAGCAGCTCTACCTTGGACAGTTACAATGAGCAGTTCTTC. Translating gives CASSSTLDSYNEQFF.

CDR3 loop: CASSLAPARGPYF. DNA for the CDR3: TGTGCCAGCAGCTTAGCGCCCGCCAGGGGCCCGTATTTT. The chain combines TRBV7-2 with TRBJ2-3; D possibly corresponds to TRBD1 (6 bases). The CDR3 contains 13 residues. The V and J ends lost 0 bases and 14 bases respectively, with 15 bases between them. Germline CDR1 and CDR2: SGHTA and FQGNSA.

On this clonotype: Relative to the germline gene, one junction end is altered; a read error may explain this. CDR3 DNA sequence: TGTGTCAGCAGCTTCCCGGGAGCTAACTATGGTTACACCTTC. Its protein product is CVSSFPGANYGYTF. The chain combines TRBV7-3 with TRBJ1-2; D is unresolved. The V gene's germline CDR1 is SGHTA and CDR2 FQGTGA. The CDR3 has 14 residues.

V gene TRBV28 combines with J gene TRBJ2-7, with TRBD2 matching over 10 bases. Germline CDR1 reads MDHEN; CDR2 reads SYDVKM. The junction had 7 bases not matched to a gene; V was cut back by 8 bases and J by 3 bases. This CDR3 comprises 14 residues. CDR3 loop: CASLLAGVIYEQYF. The CDR3 DNA is TGTGCCAGCCTCCTAGCGGGGGTGATCTACGAGCAGTACTTC.

The chain employs TRBV27 and TRBJ2-7; possibly TRBD1 for D (6 bases). V was cut by 3 bases and J by 1 base, with 10 bases left in between. The CDR3 is 14 amino acids. CDR1 is MNHEY and CDR2 is SMNVEV in the germline V gene (reference sequence). The CDR3 nucleotides read TGTGCCAGCAGTTTCGCCAGGGGTTCCTACGAGCAGTACTTC. It specifies CASSFARGSYEQYF.

This clonotype was seen a handful of times. The chain is built from TRBV3-1 and TRBJ1-2, with D unclear. V lost 11 bases and J lost 8, with 18 bases in between. The germline V gene has CDR1 LGHDT and CDR2 YNNKEL (reference sequence). The CDR3 consists of 12 residues. The CDR3 region is CAAGGSGGGYTF. DNA for the CDR3: TGTGCCGCTGGAGGGTCGGGAGGCGGCTACACCTTC.

This clonotype was recorded only once. The chain combines TRBV6-5 with TRBJ2-1, with no clear D. The CDR3 extends over 14 amino acids. CDR1 MNHEY and CDR2 SVGAGI come from the germline V gene. With 0 bases removed from V and 13 bases from J, the gap between germline ends came to 16 bases. In DNA form, the CDR3 reads TGTGCCAGCAGTTACTCTCCAGGTGCGGAGACCCAGTTCTTC. As protein: CASSYSPGAETQFF.

The genes are TRBV15 and TRBJ1-5; D is unclear. The tail of the sequence fits TRBJ2-3 better, so the J call may be wrong. Germline V lookup: CDR1 LNHNV, CDR2 YYDKDF (reference sequence). The CDR3 is 15 amino acids. This chain's CDR3 is CATSREPDPYQPQYF. In DNA, the CDR3 is TGTGCCACCAGCAGAGAACCCGATCCATATCAGCCCCAGTATTTT.

The chain carries TRBV14 and TRBJ2-4, with D possibly called TRBD1 or TRBD2 (6 bases each). The DNA end lines up better with TRBJ2-7; the J call may be wrong. This CDR3 comprises 14 residues. Germline assignment: CDR1 SGHDN and CDR2 FVKESK. The CDR3 coding sequence is TGTGCCAGCAGCCAACTACCGGGGGCCCACGAGCAGTACTTC. It encodes CASSQLPGAHEQYF.

This clonotype has only a few counts. The rearrangement links TRBV9 to TRBJ1-2; 10 nucleotides match TRBD1. CDR3 size: 14 residues. J was trimmed by 6 bases and V by 0 bases; bases with no gene match: 2. Germline values: CDR1 SGDLS, CDR2 YYNGEE. The CDR3 protein is CASSVAGTGDGYTF. The CDR3 DNA reads as TGTGCCAGCAGCGTAGCGGGGACAGGGGATGGCTACACCTTC.

The rearrangement uses TRBV18 and TRBJ2-1; 9 nucleotides match TRBD1. The CDR3 totals 15 residues. From germline, CDR1 is KGHSH and CDR2 LQKENI. Unmatched junction bases numbered 6, after V lost 4 bases and J lost 5 bases. The CDR3 here is CASSLRDRADNEQFF. The DNA for the CDR3 is TGTGCCAGCTCACTACGGGACAGGGCAGACAATGAGCAGTTCTTC.

The gene calls are TRBV28 and TRBJ1-4, with D possibly matching TRBD1 (5 bases). There are 12 residues in the CDR3. Trimming pared 3 bases from V and 13 bases from J, leaving 12 bases between. CDR1 and CDR2 (germline): MDHEN, SYDVKM. Here the CDR3 reads CASSFPGGRLFF. The CDR3 coding sequence is TGTGCCAGCAGTTTCCCCGGGGGAAGACTGTTTTTT.

J is TRBJ1-5 and V is TRBV12-3 or TRBV12-4, with 8 bases fitting TRBD1. The CDR3 is 15 amino acids. The trim removed 10 bases at V and 4 bases at J, leaving 12 bases unmatched. The CDR3, as DNA: TGTGCCAACAGAGGGGGGACAGGAGGAAATCAGCCCCAGCATTTT. Amino acid sequence: CANRGGTGGNQPQHF.

This clonotype was seen a handful of times. This chain links TRBV20-1 with TRBJ1-1, with D unclear. This CDR3 has 15 amino acids. V lost 0 bases and J 0 bases, leaving 11 bases between the germline ends. Germline-derived CDR1 and CDR2 are DFQATT and SNEGSKA (reference sequence). The CDR3 region has the DNA TGCAGTGCTAGAGATCTGTACAGCCTGAACACTGAAGCTTTCTTT. Residues: CSARDLYSLNTEAFF.

This clonotype has just a few counts. This chain connects TRBV4-1 to TRBJ2-3, with 9 bases identical to TRBD2. The V and J ends lost 6 bases and 2 bases, in that order; junction bases with no gene match: 6. CDR3 length: 15 amino acids. Germline CDR1 reads MGHRA; CDR2 reads YSYEKL. The CDR3 region is CASRLLAGITDTQYF. The CDR3 region has the DNA TGCGCCAGCAGGCTGCTAGCGGGGATCACAGATACGCAGTATTTT.

Details on this clonotype: With a much larger clone just one base away, this may be a read error. The genes are TRBV5-6 and TRBJ2-1, with 10 bases aligning to TRBD2. CDR3 length equals 16 residues. Germline V CDR1 and CDR2: SGHDT, YYEEEE. V shed 7 bases and J 7 bases; nucleotides not matched to a gene: 14. CDR3 nucleotides: TGTGCCAGCGGCTCCCTACAGCGGGGGGGCCTAAATGAGCAGTTCTTC. Its protein product is CASGSLQRGGLNEQFF.

This clonotype was observed at least ten times. The chain employs TRBV11-1 and TRBJ2-7, with D perhaps TRBD1 (6 bases). V was trimmed by 6 bases and J by 3 bases, leaving 18 bases between them. The V gene's germline CDR1 is SGHAT and CDR2 FQDESV (reference sequence). This CDR3 region has 15 residues. The CDR3 here is CASRPRATGGYEQYF. In DNA form, the CDR3 reads TGTGCCAGCAGGCCCCGTGCGACAGGCGGCTACGAGCAGTACTTC.

Note on this clonotype: A read error may be the cause here, since a much bigger clone is one base away. The chain couples TRBV5-1 to TRBJ2-7, with D maybe TRBD2 (6 bases). The CDR3 runs to 16 residues. The V end lost 4 bases, the J end lost 0 bases, and 17 bases lay between the germline ends. From germline, CDR1 is SGHRS and CDR2 YFSETQ. CDR3 in DNA: TGCGCCAGCAGCCCTCCGAGACAGCGGGCCTCCTACGAGCAGTACTTC. Residues: CASSPPRQRASYEQYF.

This clonotype came up many times. The gene calls are TRBV4-1 and TRBJ2-1; 14 nucleotides agree with TRBD2. The CDR3 is made up of 17 amino acids. CDR1 is MGHRA, CDR2 YSYEKL, per germline. The V and J ends lost 0 bases and 6 bases, in that order; junction bases with no gene match: 4. CDR3 protein: CASSQEGLAGAINEQFF. The CDR3 DNA reads TGCGCCAGCAGCCAAGAGGGACTAGCGGGGGCAATCAATGAGCAGTTCTTC.

The rearrangement joins TRBV5-1 to TRBJ2-1; TRBD2 aligns across 8 bases. Germline-derived CDR1 and CDR2 are SGHRS and YFSETQ. J gave up 9 bases and V 1 base, and 6 bases lay outside the gene matches. The CDR3 covers 14 residues. The CDR3 is CASSLTSGLGEQFF. CDR3 DNA: TGCGCCAGCAGCTTGACTAGCGGCCTCGGTGAGCAGTTCTTC.

The rearrangement joins TRBV20-1 to TRBJ2-4; D is unclear. Germline CDR1 is DFQATT and CDR2 is SNEGSKA (reference sequence). The ends were cut back, 0 bases at V and 13 bases at J, with 19 bases in the middle. This CDR3 has 14 residues. CDR3 in DNA: TGCAGTGCTAGAGACCCAATATTCTACAATGAGCAGTACTTC. Amino acids: CSARDPIFYNEQYF.